These T cell receptor beta chains were read from a single sample in a study of blood T cell repertoires in COVID-19. The assay was immunoSEQ multiplex PCR, and TCRdb's table has in-frame clones only and misses some. The data show a few hundred thousand clones, with about 82% seen just once and around 1.5% held by the top ten. The sequencing sample was made of peripheral blood. The receptors come from a woman between 50 and 59 years old with acute or convalescent COVID-19. The conserved cysteine and the conserved F or W are not part of the CDR3 here.

ASSLVVTTHGYT	TRBV7-2
AISASGTGSYEQY	TRBV10-3
ASSSGQYYGYT	TRBV28
ASSFSGLSYNEQF	TRBV5-1
ASSNSDRAGGGYT	TRBV6-6
ASSPYNEQF	TRBV7-8
ASSPPGRGNYNEQF	TRBV18
ASSYSGTYTEAF	TRBV7-3
AWKGEAGELF	TRBV30
ASSNQGGETQY	TRBV6-2/TRBV6-3
ASSSPGVAPTDTQY	TRBV28
ASSEPGHGYGYT	TRBV6-1
ASSQTSGNTIY	TRBV7-9
ASSERTSGTGAEQF	TRBV6-1
ASSATRTGASEKLF	TRBV7-9
ASSSGTSVGELF	TRBV28
ASSLTTGRSGELF	TRBV18
ASSYPDRGLFEQY	TRBV7-2
ASSRTSGRVLSSYNEQF	TRBV19
ASSLAGGGYNEQF	TRBV6-5
ASSLLGQGPSYEQY	TRBV14
ASSLAFGTEAF	TRBV7-9
ASSQFKEKLF	TRBV3-1/TRBV3-2
ASSLASGSIYEQY	TRBV7-2
ASSPSGGGYNEQF	TRBV4-3
ASSATGQNTEAF	TRBV7-3
ASRGTQGGLDEQY	TRBV28
ASSNWTGIINTGELF	TRBV5-4
ATGDNSYEQY	TRBV24-1
AWDRVGETQY	TRBV30
ASSPGLASLYEQY	TRBV19
ASSQDPTSGSMNTGELF	TRBV4-3
AWRGLAAHNEQF	TRBV30
ASSIDWRGLGAKNIQY	TRBV19
ASSGTGTGREKLF	TRBV5-4
ASSLQTEKQF	TRBV11-2
ASSLTTRGGSGGYT	TRBV7-3
ASSFGQGFYEQY	TRBV5-1
ASSLGGASTDTQY	TRBV28
ASSPGGAPNEKLF	TRBV6-5
AWTSGRAGAGEQY	TRBV30
ASSVSWTGSSGANVLT	TRBV6-1
ASSTYRALKPETQY	TRBV28
ASSLGQGVSWETQY	TRBV4-1
ASSQEIKDRSYSGANVLT	TRBV4-1
ASSPQQGQNLEAPFKQY	TRBV28
ASSQEPSIYDRAKNIQY	TRBV4-3
ASSPYQDRANTGELF	TRBV18
ASSFLTSGRWDGELF	TRBV5-5
ASSLGASGYEQY	TRBV27
SANSVYEQY	TRBV20-1
ASSRGVVDTQY	TRBV27
ASSFPARQDEQY	TRBV19